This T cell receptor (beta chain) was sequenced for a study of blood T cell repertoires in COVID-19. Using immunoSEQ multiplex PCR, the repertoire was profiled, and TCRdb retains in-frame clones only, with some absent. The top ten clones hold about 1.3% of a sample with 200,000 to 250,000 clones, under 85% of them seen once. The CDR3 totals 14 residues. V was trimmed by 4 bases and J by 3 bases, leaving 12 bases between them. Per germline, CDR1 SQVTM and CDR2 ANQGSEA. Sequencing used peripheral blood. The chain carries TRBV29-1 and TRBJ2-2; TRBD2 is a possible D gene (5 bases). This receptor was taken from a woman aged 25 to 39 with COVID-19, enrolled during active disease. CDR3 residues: CSVVGTRDTGELFF. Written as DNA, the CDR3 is TGCAGCGTTGTAGGTACTAGAGACACCGGGGAGCTGTTTTTT.